A single sample is the source of the 4 T cell receptor beta chains below, sequenced in a study of control samples from healthy donors and cancer patients. Data came from immunoSEQ multiplex PCR; TCRdb stores just in-frame clones and leaves some out. The sample has roughly 130,000 clones, about 93% seen once. The sequencing input was PBMCs. All receptors derive from a man aged 50 to 59 with head and neck cancer.

This clone appeared a single time. V is TRBV4-3 and J is TRBJ2-3, with 8 nucleotides matching TRBD2. With 0 bases clipped from V and 15 bases from J, the junction kept 20 bases outside the gene matches. The CDR3 totals 17 residues. The germline CDR1 and CDR2 sequences are LGHNA and YSLEER. The CDR3 spells CASSQDSRRGESGGLYF. In nucleotides, the CDR3 is TGCGCCAGCAGCCAAGATAGCAGGCGGGGAGAGAGCGGGGGTTTATATTTT.

For the CDR3, the DNA is TGTGCCAGCAGCGTAGAGCCGGGTAGAAGAAACACCATATATTTT. Its protein product is CASSVEPGRRNTIYF. This chain links TRBV9 with TRBJ1-3; D is uncertain. The CDR3 covers 15 residues. Germline V gene data show CDR1 as SGDLS and CDR2 as YYNGEE. V lost 0 bases to trimming and J lost 5 bases, with 12 bases between them.

This chain uses TRBV9 with TRBJ1-1; D is uncertain. Trimming pared 7 bases from V and 0 bases from J, leaving 13 bases between. There are 14 residues in the CDR3. Germline V gene sequence: CDR1 SGDLS, CDR2 YYNGEE. Written as DNA, the CDR3 is TGTGCCAGCCCGGCGGGCCACATGAACACTGAAGCTTTCTTT. Its protein product is CASPAGHMNTEAFF. Together with reference TRBV9 and TRBJ1-1, the CDR3 gives the full variable domain: DSGVTQTPKHLITATGQRVTLRCSPRSGDLSVYWYQQSLDQGLQFLIQYYNGEERAKGNILERFSAQQFPDLHSELNLSSLELGDSALYFCASPAGHMNTEAFFGQGTRLTVV.

The chain has TRBV6-1 and TRBJ1-1, with 8 bases identical to TRBD1. V lost 4 bases and J lost 3; bases outside the gene matches: 10. The CDR3 extends over 16 amino acids. CDR1 is MNHNS, CDR2 SASEGT, per germline. CDR3 sequence (DNA): TGTGCCAGCAGTGGTTCCGGGACAGGTCGGGACACTGAAGCTTTCTTT. Translating it yields CASSGSGTGRDTEAFF.